This TCR beta chain was observed in a study of cytomegalovirus exposure and HLA in healthy donors. 13 Jbeta primers and 60 Vbeta primers were used for the PCR. TCRdb keeps only in-frame clones here, not all; method: immunoSEQ multiplex PCR. This sample's table has under 200,000 clones. Trimming took 6 bases from V and 0 from J; bases not matched to a gene: 4. Germline loops: CDR1 ENHRY, CDR2 SYGVKD. The CDR3 sequence is 15 residues long. The clonotype was recovered from a man younger than 45 in good health and CMV-seronegative. The chain employs TRBV10-3 and TRBJ2-2; 7 bases fit TRBD1. Sequenced input: PBMCs. CDR3 loop: CAIRPGQSNTGELFF. DNA of the CDR3: TGTGCCATCAGACCGGGACAGTCGAACACCGGGGAGCTGTTTTTT.